The rows below give T cell receptor beta chains drawn from one sample of a study of blood T cell repertoires in COVID-19. Clones were sequenced by immunoSEQ multiplex PCR, and TCRdb holds only the in-frame ones, with some missing. The sample lists some 200,000 clones; about 87% were seen once. The sample taken for sequencing was peripheral blood. The receptor source for this set is a man between 40 and 49 years old with active or convalescent COVID-19. The CDR3 runs from the conserved cysteine through the conserved F or W. A D gene is named only where the DNA matches it firmly. Clone size, where shown, is once, few, many, or a class for clones that have expanded.

v_call	clone_size	d_call	j_call	cdr3_aa	cdr3_nt
TRBV28	.	.	TRBJ1-4	CASSLSPQGEKLFF	TGTGCCAGCAGTTTGTCCCCCCAGGGTGAAAAACTGTTTTTT
TRBV12-5	.	.	TRBJ1-2	CASGTVSSGGYTF	TGTGCTAGTGGTACCGTTTCAAGCGGGGGCTACACCTTC
TRBV4-1	.	.	TRBJ1-3	CASSDDRTSGNTIYF	TGCGCCAGCAGCGACGACAGGACCTCTGGAAACACCATATATTTT
TRBV28	.	TRBD2	TRBJ2-2	CASSPRGRLTGELFF	TGTGCCAGCAGCCCACGCGGGAGACTGACCGGGGAGCTGTTTTTT
TRBV5-1	.	TRBD2	TRBJ2-2	CASRPGLALSGELFF	TGCGCCAGCAGACCGGGACTAGCCTTATCCGGGGAGCTGTTTTTT
TRBV5-1	.	TRBD2	TRBJ2-7	CASSPGLAGDYEQYF	TGCGCCAGCAGCCCCGGACTAGCGGGGGATTACGAGCAGTACTTC
TRBV12-3/TRBV12-4	.	.	TRBJ1-2	CASSLGALVF	TGTGCCAGCAGTTTAGGGGCCCTCGTCTTC
TRBV18	.	.	TRBJ2-3	CASSPSPGLTSTDTQYF	TGTGCCAGCTCACCTTCGCCGGGACTTACAAGCACAGATACGCAGTATTTT
TRBV9	.	.	TRBJ2-3	CASSAHGGALADTQYF	TGTGCCAGCAGCGCCCATGGGGGGGCATTGGCAGATACGCAGTATTTT
TRBV7-8	.	TRBD1	TRBJ2-7	CASSFRAQGVRGEQYF	TGTGCCAGCAGCTTCCGGGCCCAGGGGGTAAGGGGCGAGCAGTACTTC
TRBV5-5	once	.	TRBJ1-2	CASSLGGQYYGYTF	TGTGCCAGCAGCTTGGGGGGGCAGTACTATGGCTACACCTTC
TRBV4-2	.	TRBD2	TRBJ2-1	CASSQGAGLAGDNEQFF	TGTGCCAGCAGCCAAGGGGCTGGGCTAGCGGGGGACAATGAGCAGTTCTTC
TRBV6-5	.	.	TRBJ2-1	CASSLIIDTEQFF	TGTGCCAGCAGCCTTATTATAGACACGGAGCAGTTCTTC
TRBV5-6	few	TRBD2	TRBJ2-5	CASSLVAGAETQYF	TGTGCCAGCAGCTTGGTAGCGGGGGCAGAGACCCAGTACTTC
TRBV9	.	TRBD1	TRBJ1-1	CASSAITGALSLNTEAFF	TGTGCCAGCAGCGCCATCACAGGGGCCCTCAGTTTAAACACTGAAGCTTTCTTT
TRBV5-1	.	.	TRBJ2-2	CASSFLGVEELFF	TGCGCCAGCAGCTTTCTAGGGGTGGAGGAGCTGTTTTTT
TRBV5-8	.	.	TRBJ1-2	CASSLGASRGYTF	TGTGCCAGCAGCTTGGGGGCTTCCCGAGGCTACACCTTC
TRBV7-9	few	.	TRBJ1-1	CASSLSNRNTEAFF	TGTGCCAGCAGCTTAAGTAACAGGAACACTGAAGCTTTCTTT
TRBV9	.	.	TRBJ2-5	CASSAVQETQYF	TGTGCCAGCAGCGCCGTTCAAGAGACCCAGTACTTC
TRBV29-1	.	.	TRBJ1-2	CSVERHLGYTF	TGCAGCGTTGAACGACATTTGGGCTACACCTTC
TRBV7-9	.	TRBD2	TRBJ2-3	CASSLVSSGGTDTQYF	TGTGCCAGCAGCTTAGTGAGTAGCGGGGGCACAGATACGCAGTATTTT
TRBV5-1	medium-sized	.	TRBJ2-2	CASSPGTGPTGELFF	TGCGCCAGCAGCCCGGGTACAGGGCCCACCGGGGAGCTGTTTTTT
TRBV7-9	.	TRBD2	TRBJ2-1	CASSRGTSGGAYNEQFF	TGTGCCAGCAGCCGCGGGACTAGCGGGGGGGCCTACAATGAGCAGTTCTTC
TRBV30	.	TRBD1	TRBJ2-7	CAWSTGQGAYEQYF	TGTGCCTGGAGCACGGGACAGGGTGCCTACGAGCAGTACTTC
TRBV5-1	.	.	TRBJ1-5	CASSPGGGKNQPQHF	TGCGCCAGCAGCCCCGGGGGAGGTAAGAATCAGCCCCAGCATTTT
TRBV19	.	.	TRBJ2-3	CASSRPQGTTDTQYF	TGTGCCAGTAGTAGACCGCAGGGCACCACAGATACGCAGTATTTT
TRBV5-1	.	TRBD1	TRBJ2-1	CASTRDRAYNEQFF	TGCGCCAGCACTAGGGACAGGGCATACAATGAGCAGTTCTTC
TRBV2	once	TRBD2	TRBJ2-1	CASSVGRGSYNEQFF	TGTGCCAGCAGTGTAGGGCGGGGGAGTTACAATGAGCAGTTCTTC
TRBV4-1	once	.	TRBJ2-7	CASSQDFQGSYEQYF	TGCGCCAGCAGCCAAGATTTCCAGGGGAGCTACGAGCAGTACTTC
TRBV7-2	.	TRBD1	TRBJ1-2	CASSSLLTGGHGYTF	TGTGCCAGCAGCTCCCTACTGACAGGGGGGCATGGCTACACCTTC
TRBV19	few	.	TRBJ1-5	CASSIDLQPQHF	TGTGCCAGTAGTATAGATCTACAGCCCCAGCATTTT
TRBV5-6	.	.	TRBJ1-5	CASSLEGGRQPQHF	TGTGCCAGCAGCTTGGAGGGGGGGCGTCAGCCCCAGCATTTT
TRBV7-8	.	TRBD1	TRBJ2-3	CASSWTGVTDTQYF	TGTGCCAGCAGCTGGACAGGAGTCACAGATACGCAGTATTTT
TRBV9	.	.	TRBJ2-3	CASSVAGHSTDTQYF	TGTGCCAGCAGCGTGGCGGGGCATAGCACAGATACGCAGTATTTT
TRBV29-1	.	TRBD1	TRBJ1-2	CSVESGTDYGYTF	TGCAGCGTAGAGTCCGGGACAGATTATGGCTACACCTTC
TRBV3-1/TRBV3-2	.	TRBD1	TRBJ1-2	CASSPTLTGSLGYTF	TGTGCCAGCAGCCCGACCCTGACAGGGTCGCTCGGCTACACCTTC
TRBV14	.	.	TRBJ2-1	CARENETGYQDNEQFF	TGTGCCAGGGAGAACGAAACGGGGTATCAGGACAATGAGCAGTTCTTC
TRBV11-3	once	TRBD2	TRBJ2-3	CASSLGGGRGKSSDTQYF	TGTGCCAGCAGCTTGGGCGGGGGACGGGGCAAGTCCTCAGATACGCAGTATTTT
TRBV9	.	.	TRBJ2-5	CASSVGTTSQETQYF	TGTGCCAGCAGCGTAGGGACTACCTCGCAAGAGACCCAGTACTTC
TRBV28	.	.	TRBJ2-7	CASSSGWYNEQYF	TGTGCCAGCAGTTCCGGGTGGTATAACGAGCAGTACTTC
TRBV6-5	.	.	TRBJ1-4	CASSTGRVDEKLFF	TGTGCCAGCAGCACGGGAAGGGTGGATGAAAAACTGTTTTTT
TRBV28	few	.	TRBJ1-2	CASSADFATGSRGYTF	TGTGCCAGCAGTGCTGATTTTGCCACAGGGAGTAGGGGCTACACCTTC
TRBV2	.	.	TRBJ1-4	CASSLDGGATNEKLFF	TGTGCCAGCAGTCTTGACGGCGGGGCAACTAATGAAAAACTGTTTTTT
TRBV29-1	.	TRBD1	TRBJ1-2	CSVEVDRTPGYTF	TGCAGCGTTGAAGTGGACAGGACCCCCGGCTACACCTTC
TRBV11-2	.	.	TRBJ1-3	CASSLVSGGGNTIYF	TGTGCCAGCAGCTTAGTTTCCGGGGGTGGAAACACCATATATTTT
TRBV18	once	.	TRBJ1-6	CASSVSGESPLHF	TGTGCCAGCTCCGTCTCGGGGGAGTCACCCCTCCACTTT
TRBV7-8	.	.	TRBJ2-3	CASSRERGDTQYF	TGTGCCAGCAGCAGAGAGAGAGGGGATACGCAGTATTTT
TRBV4-2	few	.	TRBJ2-3	CASSQADLGTDTQYF	TGTGCCAGCAGCCAAGCTGACCTAGGCACAGATACGCAGTATTTT
TRBV7-3	.	.	TRBJ2-7	CASSLREQGEQYF	TGTGCCAGCAGCTTAAGAGAACAGGGCGAGCAGTACTTC
TRBV29-1	.	TRBD1	TRBJ1-5	CSVQGVRGQPQHF	TGCAGCGTTCAGGGGGTTAGGGGTCAGCCCCAGCATTTT
TRBV5-1	once	TRBD1	TRBJ1-4	CASSLMQGAASLFF	TGCGCCAGCAGCTTGATGCAGGGGGCGGCATCACTGTTTTTT
TRBV5-8	.	.	TRBJ1-1	CASSSPRNTEAFF	TGTGCCAGCAGCAGTCCCAGGAACACTGAAGCTTTCTTT
TRBV2	.	.	TRBJ1-5	CASSSINQPQHF	TGTGCCAGCAGTTCCATTAATCAGCCCCAGCATTTT
TRBV18	few	TRBD1	TRBJ1-3	CASSSGQFTGNTIYF	TGTGCCAGCTCATCGGGACAGTTTACTGGAAACACCATATATTTT
TRBV19	.	TRBD1	TRBJ1-2	CASTPRQGDAQAYTF	TGTGCCAGTACCCCAAGACAGGGCGACGCTCAAGCCTACACCTTC
TRBV11-2	.	TRBD1	TRBJ1-1	CASSFTLGQGLTTEAFF	TGTGCCAGCAGCTTTACCCTTGGACAGGGTTTAACCACTGAAGCTTTCTTT
TRBV21-1	.	.	TRBJ1-5	CASSKSLGRGDTQPQHF	TGTGCCAGCAGCAAATCATTGGGGAGAGGGGACACGCAGCCCCAGCATTTT
TRBV5-6	.	.	TRBJ2-7	CASSPSRGASYEQYF	TGTGCCAGCAGCCCCAGCCGGGGGGCTTCCTACGAGCAGTACTTC